One and the same sample provided the 27 T cell receptor beta chains below, sequenced in a study of blood T cell repertoires in COVID-19. Profiling relied on immunoSEQ multiplex PCR, and the TCRdb table lists in-frame clones only, not all of them. Of more than 95,000 clones listed, around 80% are singletons. Material: peripheral blood. The receptors originated from a man between 65 and 85 years old with active or convalescent COVID-19.

The chain couples TRBV2 to TRBJ2-1; 9 bases line up with TRBD2. V was clipped by 4 bases and J by 9 bases; unmatched bases: 10. There are 15 residues in the CDR3. The germline V gene encodes CDR1 SNHLY and CDR2 FYNNEI. CDR3 nucleotide sequence: TGTGCCAGCAGTGTCTTGGCGGGAGGGCCGGTTGAGCAGTTCTTC. This sequence encodes CASSVLAGGPVEQFF.

This rearrangement joins TRBV2 to TRBJ1-1, with D possibly TRBD1 on 5 matching bases. The length of the CDR3 is 14 residues. Between the trimmed V and J ends, which lost 5 bases and 4 bases, there was a span of 14 bases. The germline V gene has CDR1 SNHLY and CDR2 FYNNEI. CDR3 coding DNA: TGTGCCAGCAGTCGTTACACGGGGGGCACTGAAGCTTTCTTT. Its translation is CASSRYTGGTEAFF.

The chain links TRBV28 to TRBJ2-7; D perhaps matches TRBD2 (6 bases). The CDR3 loop spans 13 amino acids. CDR1 and CDR2 from the germline V gene are MDHEN and SYDVKM. V lost 6 bases, J lost 4 bases, and 13 bases lay in between. Here the CDR3 reads CASRETSLYEQYF. In DNA form, the CDR3 reads TGTGCCAGCAGAGAGACTAGTCTTTACGAGCAGTACTTC. Full variable domain (remainder filled in from reference TRBV28 and TRBJ2-7): DVKVTQSSRYLVKRTGEKVFLECVQDMDHENMFWYRQDPGLGLRLIYFSYDVKMKEKGDIPEGYSVSREKKERFSLILESASTNQTSMYLCASRETSLYEQYFGPGTRLTVT.

The chain is built from TRBV15 and TRBJ2-7, with 11 bases fitting TRBD1. The V segment lost 1 base and the J segment 4 bases; nucleotides outside the gene matches: 6. Germline loops: CDR1 LNHNV, CDR2 YYDKDF (reference sequence). CDR3 length: 16 amino acids. DNA for the CDR3: TGTGCCACCAGCAGAGTCAGGACAGGGGGCCAATACGAGCAGTACTTC. This encodes CATSRVRTGGQYEQYF.

This chain connects TRBV6-5 to TRBJ2-5; a possible D gene is TRBD1 (6 bases). The length of the CDR3 is 13 residues. V was shortened by 8 bases and J by 1 base, with 11 bases between the two germline ends. The V gene's germline CDR1 is MNHEY and CDR2 SVGAGI. The CDR3 sequence is CASARGGQETQYF. The CDR3 DNA reads as TGTGCCAGCGCCAGGGGCGGCCAAGAGACCCAGTACTTC.

The genes are TRBV9 and TRBJ2-3, with TRBD2 matching over 13 bases. This CDR3 spans 16 amino acids. Germline-derived CDR1 and CDR2 are SGDLS and YYNGEE. J was trimmed by 6 bases and V by 2 bases; bases with no gene match: 6. The CDR3 spells CASSVRTSGGWDTQYF. CDR3 in DNA: TGTGCCAGCAGCGTCAGGACTAGCGGGGGATGGGATACGCAGTATTTT.

The genes are TRBV9 and TRBJ2-7; 9 bases line up with TRBD2. Trimming cost V 0 bases and J 4 bases; bases outside gene matches: 5. The CDR3 consists of 15 residues. Germline V gives CDR1 SGDLS, CDR2 YYNGEE. For the CDR3, the DNA is TGTGCCAGCAGCGTAGAGGCGGGAGGGGGGTACGAGCAGTACTTC. Protein: CASSVEAGGGYEQYF.

CDR3 sequence reads: CASSQDLSAGGGYTF. The CDR3 DNA is TGTGCCAGCAGCCAAGATCTGTCGGCAGGGGGTGGCTACACCTTC. The chain uses TRBV4-2 and TRBJ1-2; 7 nucleotides agree with TRBD1. The junction had 8 bases not matched to a gene; V was cut back by 0 bases and J by 7 bases. CDR1 LGHNA and CDR2 YNFKEQ come from the germline V gene. The length of the CDR3 is 15 residues.

The rearrangement joins TRBV6-1 to TRBJ1-1, with D maybe TRBD1 (5 bases). V was cut by 6 bases and J by 6 bases, with 20 bases left in between. Per germline, CDR1 MNHNS and CDR2 SASEGT. CDR3 length: 15 residues. The CDR3 nucleotides read TGTGCCAGCAGCACCACCCGCGACAGAGTAGCTGAAGCTTTCTTT. Residues: CASSTTRDRVAEAFF.

This chain links TRBV5-1 with TRBJ2-7, with a weak D call TRBD2 (5 bases). V shed 8 bases and J shed 2 bases, with 17 bases lying between them. CDR1 is SGHRS, CDR2 YFSETQ, per germline. The CDR3 runs 14 residues. The CDR3 DNA follows: TGCGCCAGTTTGAGCGGCACGGACCCCTACGAGCAGTACTTC. This sequence encodes CASLSGTDPYEQYF.

The chain employs TRBV5-1 and TRBJ2-1, with TRBD1 matching over 7 bases. The ends lost 4 bases at V and 8 bases at J; junction bases unmatched: 6. From germline, CDR1 is SGHRS and CDR2 YFSETQ. The CDR3 runs 13 residues. CDR3 loop: CASSRVTGDEQFF. The CDR3 DNA is TGCGCCAGCAGCCGGGTCACAGGGGATGAGCAGTTCTTC.

V and J are TRBV3-1 (or the pseudogene TRBV3-2) and TRBJ2-3; TRBD2 matches 14 bases. From germline, CDR1 is LGHDT and CDR2 YNNKEL (reference sequence). The CDR3 loop spans 21 amino acids. The trim removed 1 base at V and 0 bases at J, leaving 12 bases unmatched. CDR3 protein: CASSQVGPGTSGGPSTDTQYF. For the CDR3, the DNA is TGTGCCAGCAGCCAAGTAGGACCCGGGACTAGCGGGGGCCCGAGCACAGATACGCAGTATTTT.

V and J are TRBV6-5 and TRBJ2-7, with a possible D match to TRBD2 (6 bases). Germline assignment: CDR1 MNHEY and CDR2 SVGAGI. V was clipped by 4 bases and J by 3 bases, with 13 bases between them. This CDR3 is 14 amino acids long. The CDR3 DNA reads as TGTGCCAGCAGTTCTCGGGGGTCCGGCTACGAGCAGTACTTC. Translation: CASSSRGSGYEQYF.

The J gene is TRBJ1-6, the V gene TRBV7-9, with D possibly being TRBD1 (6 bases). The CDR3 covers 15 residues. Trimming left V 5 bases short and J 9 bases short, with 17 bases between. CDR1 and CDR2 from the germline V gene are SEHNR and FQNEAQ (reference sequence). The CDR3 spells CASSPGKGGASPLHF. CDR3 nucleotide sequence: TGTGCCAGCAGCCCGGGCAAGGGGGGGGCTTCACCCCTCCACTTT.

This clone was seen once. The rearrangement links TRBV19 to TRBJ2-3; no reliable D call. V dropped 5 bases and J dropped 0 bases, with 6 bases sitting between them. This CDR3 contains 13 residues. Germline CDR1 LNHDA, CDR2 SQIVND (reference sequence). CDR3 coding DNA: TGTGCCAGTAGTGTAACTAGCACAGATACGCAGTATTTT. Translated: CASSVTSTDTQYF.

CDR3 region: CASSLKDRGTGNTIYF. CDR3 sequence (DNA): TGCGCCAGCAGCCTTAAAGACAGGGGGACTGGAAACACCATATATTTT. The chain recombines TRBV5-1 with TRBJ1-3, with 9 nucleotides matching TRBD1. Trimming cost V 4 bases and J 2 bases; bases outside gene matches: 7. The CDR3 runs to 16 residues. Germline V gene data show CDR1 as SGHRS and CDR2 as YFSETQ.

Written as DNA, the CDR3 is TGCAGCGTTGCGTCTCTCGCCAACGTCCTGACTTTC. This gives the protein CSVASLANVLTF. V gene TRBV29-1 combines with J gene TRBJ2-6; the D is unclear. Trimming took off 4 bases at V and 7 bases at J, with 8 bases between the two ends. Per germline, CDR1 SQVTM and CDR2 ANQGSEA. The CDR3 has 12 amino acids. The complete variable domain, with remaining parts taken from reference TRBV29-1 and TRBJ2-6, reads SAVISQKPSRDICQRGTSLTIQCQVDSQVTMMFWYRQQPGQSLTLIATANQGSEATYESGFVIDKFPISRPNLTFSTLTVSNMSPEDSSIYLCSVASLANVLTFGAGSRLTVL.

This chain joins TRBV6-5 and TRBJ1-2; D may be TRBD1 (6 bases). Germline CDR1 reads MNHEY; CDR2 reads SVGAGI. The CDR3 consists of 13 residues. V was shortened by 5 bases and J by 4 bases, with 11 bases between the two germline ends. The CDR3 DNA reads TGTGCCAGCAGTAACGACAGGATCTATGGCTACACCTTC. The encoded protein is CASSNDRIYGYTF.

The chain joins TRBV7-9 to TRBJ1-1; D not certain. The CDR3 has 14 amino acids. Deletions cut 0 bases from V and 0 bases from J, with 5 bases between. Germline loops: CDR1 SEHNR, CDR2 FQNEAQ (reference sequence). In DNA form, the CDR3 reads TGTGCCAGCAGCTTAGCGGCGGTGAACACTGAAGCTTTCTTT. It codes for CASSLAAVNTEAFF.

The sample holds a few counts of this clone. This rearrangement joins TRBV11-3 to TRBJ2-7, with 7 positions matching TRBD1. J gave up 1 base and V 1 base, and 4 bases lay outside the gene matches. The CDR3 totals 15 residues. The germline V gene encodes CDR1 SGHNT and CDR2 YENEEA. CDR3 in DNA: TGTGCCAGCAGCTTAGGAGTGACAGGGTCCTACGAGCAGTACTTC. It translates to CASSLGVTGSYEQYF.

The chain uses TRBV6-4 and TRBJ1-5; D gene unclear. This CDR3 comprises 15 residues. V was shortened by 4 bases and J by 3 bases, with 13 bases between the two germline ends. Germline loops: CDR1 MRHNA, CDR2 SNTAGT. CDR3: CASSAMAGPNQPQHF. CDR3 DNA sequence: TGTGCCAGCAGTGCAATGGCGGGTCCCAATCAGCCCCAGCATTTT.

This chain connects TRBV28 to TRBJ1-2; D gene ambiguous. The ends were cut back, 6 bases at V and 3 bases at J, with 11 bases in the middle. This CDR3 region has 13 residues. Looked up from germline, CDR1 is MDHEN and CDR2 is SYDVKM. DNA of the CDR3: TGTGCCAGCAGCCCACAGAAGCACTATGGCTACACCTTC. Translating it yields CASSPQKHYGYTF.

Here the CDR3 reads CSVDSLGPDWYGYTF. The CDR3 coding sequence is TGCAGCGTTGATTCTTTAGGACCGGACTGGTATGGCTACACCTTC. The J gene is TRBJ1-2, the V gene TRBV29-1; D not certain. This CDR3 contains 15 residues. The V end was cut by 3 bases, the J end by 5 bases, with 19 bases between. CDR1 SQVTM and CDR2 ANQGSEA come from the germline V gene.

This chain links TRBV7-2 with TRBJ2-3; 10 positions agree with TRBD2. The length of the CDR3 is 16 residues. CDR1 is SGHTA and CDR2 is FQGNSA in the germline V gene. The ends lost 1 base at V and 4 bases at J; junction bases unmatched: 5. The CDR3 reads CASSLEGTSVSDTQYF. DNA for the CDR3: TGTGCCAGCAGCTTAGAGGGGACTAGCGTGTCAGATACGCAGTATTTT.

The chain couples TRBV7-9 to TRBJ1-1; 7 bases match TRBD1. Germline V gene lookup returns CDR1 SEHNR and CDR2 FQNEAQ (reference sequence). CDR3 length: 14 residues. V dropped 8 bases and J dropped 4; count of bases not matched to a gene: 10. The chain's CDR3 is CASSNTGAGTEAFF. CDR3 nucleotides: TGTGCCAGCTCAAACACAGGGGCGGGCACTGAAGCTTTCTTT.

In DNA, the CDR3 is TGTGCCAGCAGCTGGCCCGGACAGTCCTACAATGAGCAGTTCTTC. Protein product: CASSWPGQSYNEQFF. The chain combines TRBV7-9 with TRBJ2-1; D possibly corresponds to TRBD1 (6 bases). The CDR3 runs to 15 residues. The ends were cut back, 4 bases at V and 1 base at J, with 11 bases in the middle. Germline loops: CDR1 SEHNR, CDR2 FQNEAQ (reference sequence).

This chain uses TRBV6-5 with TRBJ1-1; a possible D gene is TRBD1 (5 bases). Trimming removed 5 bases from V and 6 bases from J, with 13 bases in between. Germline assignment: CDR1 MNHEY and CDR2 SVGAGI. The CDR3 extends over 13 amino acids. The CDR3 region has the DNA TGTGCCAGCAGTAGGCAGGGAGGTTCTGAAGCTTTCTTT. Translation gives CASSRQGGSEAFF.